The rows below give T cell receptor beta chains drawn from one sample of a study of T cells in localized non-small cell lung cancer. Repertoires were generated with immunoSEQ multiplex PCR, while TCRdb's copy carries only in-frame clones and drops some. The top ten clones hold roughly 22% of a sample with over 70,000 clones, around 85% of them seen once. Sequences were derived from peripheral blood, sampled before any cancer treatment. All receptors derive from a male donor aged 60 or older with stage III squamous cell lung carcinoma. CDR3s leave out the opening cysteine and the closing phenylalanine or tryptophan. Each record gives: V gene, J gene, CDR3 protein.

v_gene: TRBV29-1
j_gene: TRBJ2-5
CDR3aa: SVLRLAGGQVAGFEETQY

v_gene: TRBV18
j_gene: TRBJ1-1
CDR3aa: ASSPTVPTGSEAF

v_gene: TRBV9
j_gene: TRBJ1-3
CDR3aa: ASSVTRSGAGNTIY

v_gene: TRBV5-8
j_gene: TRBJ1-3
CDR3aa: ASSRWGTEGNTIY

v_gene: TRBV7-9
j_gene: TRBJ1-4
CDR3aa: ASSLESIVPGGYEKLF

v_gene: TRBV7-9
j_gene: TRBJ2-7
CDR3aa: ASSLDFRQQY

v_gene: TRBV25-1
j_gene: TRBJ1-2
CDR3aa: ASSDSGTARGYT

v_gene: TRBV18
j_gene: TRBJ2-5
CDR3aa: ASSPYGTQETQY

v_gene: TRBV5-1
j_gene: TRBJ2-5
CDR3aa: ASSLVAGVGETQY

v_gene: TRBV5-1
j_gene: TRBJ1-3
CDR3aa: ASTPGQGSGNTIY

v_gene: TRBV28
j_gene: TRBJ1-1
CDR3aa: ASSLFQGRAF

v_gene: TRBV5-6
j_gene: TRBJ1-2
CDR3aa: ASSSLTRQGTNYGYT

v_gene: TRBV5-6
j_gene: TRBJ1-1
CDR3aa: ASSLDAGRTEAF

v_gene: TRBV18
j_gene: TRBJ1-6
CDR3aa: ASSPQFNSPLH

v_gene: TRBV29-1
j_gene: TRBJ2-5
CDR3aa: SVTITGIQETQY

v_gene: TRBV2
j_gene: TRBJ1-4
CDR3aa: ASSEGTMNEKLF

v_gene: TRBV6-5
j_gene: TRBJ1-3
CDR3aa: ASSPGGSGNTIY

v_gene: TRBV10-3
j_gene: TRBJ2-2
CDR3aa: AISMRGATNTGELF

v_gene: TRBV7-9
j_gene: TRBJ2-1
CDR3aa: ASSVGTTINEQF

v_gene: TRBV7-2
j_gene: TRBJ2-1
CDR3aa: ASSLDGRSYNEQF

v_gene: TRBV7-2
j_gene: TRBJ1-4
CDR3aa: ASSLEPREKLF

v_gene: TRBV5-5
j_gene: TRBJ2-3
CDR3aa: ASSSHTDTQY

v_gene: TRBV6-6
j_gene: TRBJ1-6
CDR3aa: ASRGVGRNNSPLH

v_gene: TRBV4-1
j_gene: TRBJ2-6
CDR3aa: ATRDSQSGANVLT

v_gene: TRBV19
j_gene: TRBJ1-2
CDR3aa: ASEGIGYGYT

v_gene: TRBV7-6
j_gene: TRBJ1-5
CDR3aa: ARLGGGGQPQH

v_gene: TRBV29-1
j_gene: TRBJ2-7
CDR3aa: SVYDTNLMYEQY

v_gene: TRBV7-2
j_gene: TRBJ2-5
CDR3aa: ASSLGLEQTQY

v_gene: TRBV18
j_gene: TRBJ1-1
CDR3aa: ASSPGGNTEAF

v_gene: TRBV9
j_gene: TRBJ1-1
CDR3aa: ASSPRLNTEAF

v_gene: TRBV7-6
j_gene: TRBJ1-3
CDR3aa: ASSRLPALGQSSGNTIY

v_gene: TRBV5-1
j_gene: TRBJ1-2
CDR3aa: ASSSPPGRDFNYGYT

v_gene: TRBV19
j_gene: TRBJ1-6
CDR3aa: ASSIGTGDNSPLH

v_gene: TRBV2
j_gene: TRBJ1-6
CDR3aa: ASSEVTPGSPLH

v_gene: TRBV6-1
j_gene: TRBJ1-6
CDR3aa: ASSDGTGGAGDSPLH

v_gene: TRBV5-1
j_gene: TRBJ1-2
CDR3aa: ASSLDRGYGYT

v_gene: TRBV2
j_gene: TRBJ1-1
CDR3aa: ASSAARTANTEAF

v_gene: TRBV12-2
j_gene: TRBJ1-6
CDR3aa: ASRLAEGTRHSPLH

v_gene: TRBV5-1
j_gene: TRBJ1-1
CDR3aa: ASSSRGGGFSTEAF

v_gene: TRBV5-1
j_gene: TRBJ2-7
CDR3aa: ASSLEGEEQY

v_gene: TRBV15
j_gene: TRBJ2-1
CDR3aa: ATSRQSTRTYNEQF

v_gene: TRBV29-1
j_gene: TRBJ2-1
CDR3aa: SVEDAGTSGVGEQF

v_gene: TRBV7-3
j_gene: TRBJ2-2
CDR3aa: ASSLNPTGELF

v_gene: TRBV2
j_gene: TRBJ2-1
CDR3aa: ASSEGLAGPNEQF

v_gene: TRBV30
j_gene: TRBJ1-1
CDR3aa: AWSGGKTEAF

v_gene: TRBV6-5
j_gene: TRBJ1-2
CDR3aa: ASRPWTGVYGYT

v_gene: TRBV9
j_gene: TRBJ2-1
CDR3aa: ASSPQAPGEQF

v_gene: TRBV4-1
j_gene: TRBJ2-1
CDR3aa: ASSQGRGSYNEQF

v_gene: TRBV6-1
j_gene: TRBJ2-7
CDR3aa: ASRLTGSHEQY

v_gene: TRBV5-4
j_gene: TRBJ2-5
CDR3aa: ASSQPSRGAVETQY

v_gene: TRBV18
j_gene: TRBJ1-2
CDR3aa: ASSRKGASRGYGYT

v_gene: TRBV30
j_gene: TRBJ2-7
CDR3aa: AWSGDSFHEQY

v_gene: TRBV29-1
j_gene: TRBJ1-1
CDR3aa: SVVVGVSTEAF

v_gene: TRBV19
j_gene: TRBJ2-1
CDR3aa: ASSMTSGGISADNEQF

v_gene: TRBV7-9
j_gene: TRBJ1-3
CDR3aa: ASSKGQGAWGNTIY